The 29 T cell receptor beta chains presented below share a single source sample, sequenced in a study of OX40 agonist ivuxolimab in advanced cancers. The library was made by the immunoSEQ multiplex PCR assay. This immuneACCESS table, as held by TCRdb, lists in-frame sequences with V and J called but not all clones. Of the missing ones, under half trace to an unresolved V gene in checked studies; the others have no known cause. Here the sample has 85,000 to 130,000 clones; 90% occur a single time. The ten most abundant clones make up about 0.31% of the sample. This specimen consisted of CD4+ or CD8+ T cells sorted from blood, obtained in a trial of the OX40 agonist ivuxolimab. All receptors come from an adult with an advanced solid tumor such as melanoma, head and neck, liver or kidney cancer.

In regard to this clone: Other nucleotide sequences from this sample produce the same CDR3. The chain joins TRBV5-4 to TRBJ2-2; D remains ambiguous. V was pared by 0 bases and J by 5 bases, with 2 bases between. Germline CDR1 SGHNT, CDR2 YYREEE (reference sequence). The CDR3 contains 12 residues. The DNA of the CDR3 is TGTGCCAGCAGCTTGGATACCGGGGAGCTGTTTTTT. It is translated as CASSLDTGELFF.

V usage is TRBV28 and J usage is TRBJ2-5, with 7 bases identical to TRBD2. V shed 6 bases, J shed 1 base, and the junction held 2 bases outside the gene matches. CDR1 and CDR2 (germline): MDHEN, SYDVKM. The CDR3 sequence is 13 residues long. CDR3 nucleotides: TGTGCCAGCAGCGCGGGAGCCCAAGAGACCCAGTACTTC. It codes for CASSAGAQETQYF.

The chain carries TRBV5-1 and TRBJ2-4; no firm D call. The CDR3 runs 14 residues. Looked up from germline, CDR1 is SGHRS and CDR2 is YFSETQ. V lost 0 bases, J lost 1 base, and 5 bases lay in between. The CDR3: CASSLGDAKNIQYF. The CDR3 DNA reads TGCGCCAGCAGCTTGGGTGATGCCAAAAACATTCAGTACTTC.

This chain joins TRBV21-1 and TRBJ2-2. TRBV21-1 is classified as a pseudogene. The CDR3 runs 17 residues. This CDR3 is CASSKGPGRLNTGELFF. In nucleotides, the CDR3 is TGTGCCAGCAGCAAAGGGCCGGGACGACTAAACACCGGGGAGCTGTTTTTT.

CDR3 region: CASSTGQGRDYGYTF. The CDR3 DNA is TGTGCCAGCAGCACGGGACAGGGGCGAGACTATGGCTACACCTTC. The chain is built from TRBV5-4 and TRBJ1-2, with TRBD1 matching 10 bases. The CDR3 has 15 residues. The V gene end was trimmed by 4 bases and the J gene end by 3 bases; junction bases not matched to a gene: 6. The germline gives CDR1 SGHNT, CDR2 YYREEE (reference sequence).

V usage is TRBV4-3 and J usage is TRBJ1-2; D is possibly TRBD1 (5 bases). V lost 0 bases and J 4 bases, leaving 18 bases between the germline ends. The CDR3 loop spans 17 amino acids. Germline V gives CDR1 LGHNA, CDR2 YSLEER. CDR3 coding DNA: TGCGCCAGCAGCCAAGAAACGGCAGGGCCGCGCCCCTATGGCTACACCTTC. Translated, it gives CASSQETAGPRPYGYTF.

This rearrangement joins TRBV7-2 to TRBJ1-1; 9 bases are a match to TRBD1. Germline V gene data show CDR1 as SGHTA and CDR2 as FQGNSA. The V segment lost 5 bases and the J segment 7 bases; nucleotides outside the gene matches: 11. The CDR3 has 15 amino acids. DNA of the CDR3: TGTGCCAGCAGCAAGGGCCCGGGACAGGGCTTTGAAGCTTTCTTT. It is translated as CASSKGPGQGFEAFF. The variable domain in full, completed from reference TRBV7-2 and TRBJ1-1, reads GAGVSQSPSNKVTEKGKDVELRCDPISGHTALYWYRQSLGQGLEFLIYFQGNSAPDKSGLPSDRFSAERTGGSVSTLTIQRTQQEDSAVYLCASSKGPGQGFEAFFGQGTRLTVV.

This clone was found a few times. The rearrangement uses TRBV11-2 and TRBJ2-7, with D hard to call. The germline V gene encodes CDR1 SGHAT and CDR2 FQNNGV. Between the trimmed V and J ends, which lost 4 bases and 0 bases, there was a span of 1 base. CDR3 length equals 11 residues. CDR3 nucleotide sequence: TGTGCCAGCAGCTCCTCCTACGAGCAGTACTTC. Amino acid sequence: CASSSSYEQYF.

V usage is TRBV19 and J usage is TRBJ2-2; D possibly corresponds to TRBD1 (6 bases). CDR3 size: 15 residues. Germline lookup yields CDR1 LNHDA and CDR2 SQIVND (reference sequence). The V gene lost 3 bases and the J gene lost 4 bases, with 12 bases spanning the gap. The CDR3 DNA follows: TGTGCCAGTAGTATGGGGACACACAGCACCGGGGAGCTGTTTTTT. This sequence encodes CASSMGTHSTGELFF.

The gene calls are TRBV4-3 and TRBJ2-7; D perhaps matches TRBD2 (6 bases). CDR1 and CDR2 (germline): LGHNA, YSLEER. V dropped 0 bases and J dropped 0 bases, with 9 bases sitting between them. The CDR3 runs 15 residues. The CDR3 coding sequence is TGCGCCAGCAGCCAAGATGCTAGCGACTCCTACGAGCAGTACTTC. Translated: CASSQDASDSYEQYF.

This chain connects TRBV7-9 to TRBJ2-1, with TRBD2 matching over 13 bases. Germline V gene sequence: CDR1 SEHNR, CDR2 FQNEAQ (reference sequence). The CDR3 contains 18 residues. The V gene end was trimmed by 7 bases and the J gene end by 8 bases; junction bases not matched to a gene: 17. CDR3: CASTHRTSGSRDDYEQFF. As DNA, the CDR3 is TGTGCCAGCACTCACAGGACTAGCGGGAGCAGAGATGATTATGAGCAGTTCTTC.

The chain carries TRBV11-3 and TRBJ2-7; D call uncertain. V lost 5 bases and J lost 2, with 13 bases in between. Germline CDR1 and CDR2: SGHNT and YENEEA. This CDR3 spans 14 amino acids. CDR3 protein: CASSTPGTTYEQYF. As DNA, the CDR3 is TGTGCCAGCAGCACCCCAGGTACCACCTACGAGCAGTACTTC.

V usage is TRBV7-9 and J usage is TRBJ2-3; D is perhaps TRBD2 (6 bases). V lost 4 bases and J lost 4, with 18 bases in between. Germline-derived CDR1 and CDR2 are SEHNR and FQNEAQ (reference sequence). The CDR3 covers 16 residues. The CDR3 reads CASSSSQLARADTQYF. The CDR3 DNA sequence: TGTGCCAGCAGCTCCTCCCAGCTAGCGCGCGCAGATACGCAGTATTTT.

The CDR3 loop is CASSQYGRAPKETQYF. CDR3 DNA sequence: TGTGCCAGCAGCCAGTACGGGAGAGCTCCCAAAGAGACCCAGTACTTC. The chain uses TRBV7-3 and TRBJ2-5; D is possibly TRBD2 (6 bases). This CDR3 has 16 residues. Germline values: CDR1 SGHTA, CDR2 FQGTGA. V gave up 5 bases and J gave up 3 bases, with 19 bases separating them.

This chain links TRBV6-5 with TRBJ2-1; no definite D call. Trimming pared 6 bases from V and 10 bases from J, leaving 4 bases between. From germline, CDR1 is MNHEY and CDR2 SVGAGI. This CDR3 region has 9 residues. CDR3 nucleotides: TGTGCCAGCAGGGAGGAGCAGTTCTTC. Translated: CASREEQFF.

The rearrangement joins TRBV19 to TRBJ1-5; a possible D gene is TRBD1 (6 bases). Per germline, CDR1 LNHDA and CDR2 SQIVND (reference sequence). The CDR3 loop spans 17 amino acids. Trimming shortened V by 4 bases and J by 2 bases, and 18 bases separated the two germline ends. This chain's CDR3 is CASSTGKQGVGNQPQHF. The CDR3 DNA reads TGTGCCAGTAGTACCGGGAAACAGGGAGTTGGCAATCAGCCCCAGCATTTT.

This rearrangement joins TRBV5-6 to TRBJ1-2; possible D gene TRBD1, 6 bases. The CDR3 length is 14 residues. V dropped 0 bases and J dropped 7 bases, with 13 bases sitting between them. Germline CDR1 reads SGHDT; CDR2 reads YYEEEE. In DNA form, the CDR3 reads TGTGCCAGCAGCTTGGTGGGGGGCGGAGGTGGCTACACCTTC. The encoded protein is CASSLVGGGGGYTF.

The chain has TRBV5-1 and TRBJ2-1; D may be TRBD1 or TRBD2 (5 bases each). The V and J ends lost 0 bases and 1 base respectively, with 11 bases between them. Germline V lookup: CDR1 SGHRS, CDR2 YFSETQ. There are 16 residues in the CDR3. The CDR3 DNA sequence: TGCGCCAGCAGCTTGGCCGAGGGGTCGTCCTACAATGAGCAGTTCTTC. Translating it yields CASSLAEGSSYNEQFF.

As DNA, the CDR3 is TGTGCCAGCAGTTTATCGAGACAGCCCAATCAGCCCCAGCATTTT. Amino acid sequence: CASSLSRQPNQPQHF. The chain employs TRBV27 and TRBJ1-5, with D maybe TRBD1 (5 bases). CDR1 and CDR2 (germline): MNHEY, SMNVEV (reference sequence). CDR3 length equals 15 residues. Trimming took off 0 bases at V and 3 bases at J, with 9 bases between the two ends.

This chain links TRBV7-9 with TRBJ1-4, with 8 bases lining up with TRBD1. In germline, CDR1 is SEHNR, CDR2 FQNEAQ (reference sequence). The ends lost 7 bases at V and 5 bases at J; junction bases unmatched: 3. The CDR3 runs 13 residues. The CDR3 here is CASKTGANEKLFF. In nucleotides, the CDR3 is TGTGCCAGCAAGACAGGGGCCAATGAAAAACTGTTTTTT.

The gene calls are TRBV7-9 and TRBJ2-1; tentative D call: TRBD1 (6 bases). This CDR3 has 15 residues. Germline assignment: CDR1 SEHNR and CDR2 FQNEAQ (reference sequence). The V gene lost 4 bases and the J gene lost 3 bases, with 13 bases spanning the gap. CDR3 amino acids: CASSSRDNNYNEQFF. CDR3 sequence (DNA): TGTGCCAGCAGCTCCCGGGACAATAACTACAATGAGCAGTTCTTC. Drawing the rest from reference TRBV7-9 and TRBJ2-1, the complete variable domain is DTGVSQNPRHKITKRGQNVTFRCDPISEHNRLYWYRQTLGQGPEFLTYFQNEAQLEKSRLLSDRFSAERPKGSFSTLEIQRTEQGDSAMYLCASSSRDNNYNEQFFGPGTRLTVL.

The chain combines TRBV7-9 with TRBJ1-4, with D tentatively TRBD1 (6 bases). Germline-derived CDR1 and CDR2 are SEHNR and FQNEAQ (reference sequence). The CDR3 is 17 amino acids. V dropped 6 bases and J dropped 6 bases, with 23 bases sitting between them. CDR3 protein: CASSPMGGIGVHEKLFF. The CDR3 nucleotides are TGTGCCAGCAGTCCCATGGGGGGCATCGGAGTTCATGAAAAACTGTTTTTT. The whole variable domain, filled in from reference TRBV7-9 and TRBJ1-4, reads DTGVSQNPRHKITKRGQNVTFRCDPISEHNRLYWYRQTLGQGPEFLTYFQNEAQLEKSRLLSDRFSAERPKGSFSTLEIQRTEQGDSAMYLCASSPMGGIGVHEKLFFGSGTQLSVL.

This clone showed up just a few times. The V and J genes are TRBV7-2 and TRBJ1-5, with no clear D. This CDR3 is 15 amino acids long. Germline CDR1 is SGHTA and CDR2 is FQGNSA. Trimming removed 4 bases from V and 4 bases from J, with 14 bases in between. The CDR3 sequence: CASSSPAGSNQPQHF. CDR3 DNA sequence: TGTGCCAGCAGCTCACCTGCGGGGTCGAATCAGCCCCAGCATTTT.

The chain joins TRBV2 to TRBJ2-3, with 8 bases matching TRBD2. This CDR3 has 15 amino acids. The ends lost 4 bases at V and 2 bases at J; junction bases unmatched: 5. Germline CDR1 SNHLY, CDR2 FYNNEI. The CDR3 sequence is CASSGAGGDTDTQYF. The CDR3 nucleotides read TGTGCCAGCAGTGGGGCGGGAGGTGACACAGATACGCAGTATTTT.

The genes are TRBV5-5 and TRBJ1-2; the match to TRBD1 covers 9 bases. The junction had 18 bases not matched to a gene; V was cut back by 4 bases and J by 8 bases. Per the germline V gene, CDR1 is SGHKS and CDR2 is YYEKEE (reference sequence). This CDR3 spans 17 amino acids. Here the CDR3 DNA reads TGTGCCAGCAGCCCCCGTGGGACAGGGTTTCTCACTTTGGGCTACACCTTC. It is translated as CASSPRGTGFLTLGYTF.

This chain uses TRBV2 with TRBJ2-7; tentative D call: TRBD1 (6 bases). Trimming removed 5 bases from V and 0 bases from J, with 14 bases in between. The CDR3 is 15 amino acids. Germline CDR1 and CDR2: SNHLY and FYNNEI. The CDR3 coding sequence is TGTGCCAGCAGTAAACACAGGGATAGCTCCTACGAGCAGTACTTC. It codes for CASSKHRDSSYEQYF.

The chain links TRBV21-1 to TRBJ1-4; no DNA check was done on the table's D call, TRBD1. TRBV21-1 is assigned pseudogene status. This CDR3 spans 18 amino acids. The CDR3 DNA reads as TGTGCCAGCAGCAAAGCGCTTTGCAGACAGGCGTATGGTGAAAAACTGTTTTTT. Translation gives CASSKALCRQAYGEKLFF.

V gene TRBV11-3 combines with J gene TRBJ2-1, with D perhaps matching TRBD1 (5 bases). CDR1 and CDR2 (germline): SGHNT, YENEEA. V shed 0 bases and J shed 5 bases, with 5 bases lying between them. CDR3 length: 13 amino acids. CDR3 sequence: CASSLDRDNEQFF. CDR3 nucleotide sequence: TGTGCCAGCAGCTTAGACAGGGACAATGAGCAGTTCTTC.

V and J are TRBV5-1 and TRBJ2-3, with TRBD2 as a possible D gene (5 bases). Germline CDR1 SGHRS, CDR2 YFSETQ. This CDR3 is 15 amino acids long. The V end lost 1 base, the J end lost 2 bases, and 11 bases lay between the germline ends. The CDR3 coding sequence is TGCGCCAGCAGCTTGCAGAGGGCGACCACAGATACGCAGTATTTT. This sequence encodes CASSLQRATTDTQYF.